This section outlines one TCR beta chain sequence together with its context. Antigen specificity is unknown. With 5 bases removed from V and 1 base from J, the gap between germline ends came to 14 bases. Germline V lookup: CDR1 SEHNR, CDR2 FQNEAQ (reference sequence). This CDR3 region has 15 residues. This sample is part of a study of T cell responses to AZD1222 COVID-19 vaccine. Turning to the study itself: The study pooled second doses at about 4 or about 12 weeks. Study conclusions and caveats: Spike-specific TCR repertoires showed rising breadth and depth after two AZD1222 doses. Spike was spanned by vaccine-associated CD4 TCRs, with dominance at 160-218 and 743-854. Clonal diversity may have been underestimated, and the donors were mostly white British, with more females than males.

Profiled with immunoSEQ multiplex PCR; TCRdb holds only in-frame clones, not every one. Here the sample spans 85,000 to 120,000 clones, 84% being singletons. Source: peripheral blood, taken on day 0 of AZD1222 vaccination. This chain links TRBV7-9 with TRBJ1-1; a weak D match, TRBD1 (6 bases). The sequence was obtained from an adult in good health. CDR3 bases: TGTGCCAGCAGCCCATCGACGACAGGGAACACTGAAGCTTTCTTT. Encoded protein: CASSPSTTGNTEAFF.